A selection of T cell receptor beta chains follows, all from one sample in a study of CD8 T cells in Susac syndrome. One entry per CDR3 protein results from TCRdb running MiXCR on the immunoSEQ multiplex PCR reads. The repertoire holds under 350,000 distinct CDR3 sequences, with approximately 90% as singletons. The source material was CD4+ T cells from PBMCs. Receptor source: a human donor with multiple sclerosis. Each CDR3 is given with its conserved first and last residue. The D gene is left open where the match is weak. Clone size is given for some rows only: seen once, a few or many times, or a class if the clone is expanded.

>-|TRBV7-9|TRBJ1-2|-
TGTGCCAGCAGCTCTTATCAGGGAGGCTACACCTTC
CASSSYQGGYTF
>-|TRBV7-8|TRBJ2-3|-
TGTGCCAGCAGCGTCCCTACTGCACTACCTACGCAGTATTTT
CASSVPTALPTQYF
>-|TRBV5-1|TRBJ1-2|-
TGCGCCAGCAGCGAAAGGCCCACGGGAGATTCCTATGGCTACACCTTC
CASSERPTGDSYGYTF
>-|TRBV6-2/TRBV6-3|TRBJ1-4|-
TGTGCCAGCACTCGCGATGGGCGACTGTTTTTT
CASTRDGRLFF
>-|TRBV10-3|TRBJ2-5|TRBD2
TGTGCCATCAGTGACCATTATGGCGGGAGGGGAGAGACCCAGTACTTC
CAISDHYGGRGETQYF
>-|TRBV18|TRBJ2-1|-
TGTGCCAGCTCACCAAATTTCGTCAGAGGCAATGAGCAGTTCTTC
CASSPNFVRGNEQFF
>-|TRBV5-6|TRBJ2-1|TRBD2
TGTGCCAGCAGTTTTTCCCTCTTAGCGGGAGGAAAAAATGAGCAGTTCTTC
CASSFSLLAGGKNEQFF
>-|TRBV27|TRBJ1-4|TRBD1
TGTGCCAGCAGTTTACCGGCAGGGGGCATTGAAAAACTGTTTTTT
CASSLPAGGIEKLFF
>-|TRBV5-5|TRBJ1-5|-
TGTGCCAGCAGGCCTAGTACGGTGAATCAGCCCCAGCATTTT
CASRPSTVNQPQHF
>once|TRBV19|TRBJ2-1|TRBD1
TGTGCCAGGGATCATAACAGGGGGCCGATCCGTAGGACCTACAATGAGCAGTTCTTC
CARDHNRGPIRRTYNEQFF
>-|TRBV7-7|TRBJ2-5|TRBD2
TGTGCTAGCAGCCAGGGACTAGCGGGCCAAGAGACCCAGTACTTC
CASSQGLAGQETQYF
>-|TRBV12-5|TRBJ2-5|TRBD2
TGTGCTAGTGCAGGGATAGCGGGAGGCCAAGAGACCCAGTACTTC
CASAGIAGGQETQYF
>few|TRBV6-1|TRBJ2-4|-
TGTGCCAGCAGTGCAATCAAAGGGAAACAGTACTTC
CASSAIKGKQYF
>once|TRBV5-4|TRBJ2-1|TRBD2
TGTGCCAGCAGCTTTGGCGGGAGGAGGAACAATGAGCAGTTCTTC
CASSFGGRRNNEQFF
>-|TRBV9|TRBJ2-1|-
TGTGCCAGCAGCGTCGGGACAAACAATGAGCAGTTCTTC
CASSVGTNNEQFF
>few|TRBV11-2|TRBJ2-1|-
TGTGCCAGCAGCTTAGAGCCCCAGGGCCCCTACAATGAGCAGTTCTTC
CASSLEPQGPYNEQFF
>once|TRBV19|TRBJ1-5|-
TGTGCCAGTGGCAGGGATATCAATCAGCCCCAGCATTTT
CASGRDINQPQHF
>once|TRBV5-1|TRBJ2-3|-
TGCGCCAGCAGCTTGGGACAGGCCCGAGATACGCAGTATTTT
CASSLGQARDTQYF
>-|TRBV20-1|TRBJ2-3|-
TGCAGTGCCCCCCCCGGAGTCGAGCCAGATACGCAGTATTTT
CSAPPGVEPDTQYF
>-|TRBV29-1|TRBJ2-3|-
TGCAGCTCATCGGCCGGGACTAGCACAGATACGCAGTATTTT
CSSSAGTSTDTQYF
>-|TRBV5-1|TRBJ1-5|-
TGTGCCAGCAGTTTGGAGGGTAGCAATCAGCCCCAGCATTTT
CASSLEGSNQPQHF
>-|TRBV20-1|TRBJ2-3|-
TGCAGTCCGGTTTCTCCGCGTTCGGGCACAGATACGCAGTATTTT
CSPVSPRSGTDTQYF
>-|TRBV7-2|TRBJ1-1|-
TGTGCCAGCAGCCTAGGCAGGGTGGGTGGCACTGAAGCTTTCTTT
CASSLGRVGGTEAFF
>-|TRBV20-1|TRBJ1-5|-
TGCAGTGCTAGAGATCGGGGCCTGGGTCAGCCCCAGCATTTT
CSARDRGLGQPQHF
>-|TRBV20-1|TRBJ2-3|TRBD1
TGCAGTGCTGGCGTAGACAGGGGTCACACAGATACGCAGTATTTT
CSAGVDRGHTDTQYF
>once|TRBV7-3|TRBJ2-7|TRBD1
TGTGCCAGCAGCTTCGGGACAGGTTACGAGCAGTACTTC
CASSFGTGYEQYF
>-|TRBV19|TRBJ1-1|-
TGTGCCAGTAGTCCCCGACATGGGGTGAACACTGAAGCTTTCTTT
CASSPRHGVNTEAFF